The 13 T cell receptor beta chains below all came from one sample that was sequenced in a study of T cell changes during pregnancy in multiple sclerosis. Clones were sequenced by immunoSEQ multiplex PCR, and TCRdb holds only the in-frame ones, with some missing. The sample has roughly 100,000 clones, roughly nine tenths seen once; the top ten hold 1.5% to 2%. The material sequenced was peripheral blood, taken before pregnancy. The source of these receptors is a female donor with multiple sclerosis, enrolled in a pregnancy study.

The V call is TRBV19, the J call TRBJ2-7; 7 bases match TRBD1. The germline V gene has CDR1 LNHDA and CDR2 SQIVND (reference sequence). The CDR3 length is 17 residues. The V gene end was trimmed by 4 bases and the J gene end by 6 bases; junction bases not matched to a gene: 18. This CDR3 is CASSSGRQGKGASEQYF. CDR3 coding DNA: TGTGCCAGTAGTAGTGGGAGACAGGGAAAAGGGGCCAGCGAGCAGTACTTC.

The chain links TRBV15 to TRBJ2-6; no firm D call. Germline loops: CDR1 LNHNV, CDR2 YYDKDF (reference sequence). The CDR3 is 15 residues long. V dropped 3 bases and J dropped 0 bases, with 6 bases sitting between them. CDR3 protein: CATSSSSSGANVLTF. Here the CDR3 DNA reads TGTGCCACCAGCAGTTCATCCTCTGGGGCCAACGTCCTGACTTTC.

This clone has a count of ten or more. The genes are TRBV30 and TRBJ2-4; 7 positions agree with TRBD2. Germline V CDR1 and CDR2: GTSNPN, SVGIG (reference sequence). With 0 bases clipped from V and 8 bases from J, the junction kept 7 bases outside the gene matches. The CDR3 extends over 14 amino acids. CDR3 DNA: TGTGCCTGGAGTGTAAAGCGGGATATTGACATTCAGTACTTC. It yields the protein CAWSVKRDIDIQYF.

The chain links TRBV11-2 to TRBJ2-7, with D possibly TRBD1 on 6 matching bases. Germline values: CDR1 SGHAT, CDR2 FQNNGV. V was shortened by 7 bases and J by 0 bases, with 22 bases between the two germline ends. The CDR3 is 17 amino acids. CDR3 coding DNA: TGTGCCAGCACCCCCCCCCGGGGCAGGGACACCTCCTACGAGCAGTACTTC. Translating it yields CASTPPRGRDTSYEQYF.

This chain uses TRBV5-6 with TRBJ1-3; possibly TRBD1 for D (5 bases). Trimming shortened V by 5 bases and J by 0 bases, and 9 bases separated the two germline ends. Germline V CDR1 and CDR2: SGHDT, YYEEEE. The length of the CDR3 is 14 residues. The chain's CDR3 is CASSPGYSGNTIYF. Written as DNA, the CDR3 is TGTGCCAGCAGTCCAGGGTACTCTGGAAACACCATATATTTT.

V is TRBV18 and J is TRBJ2-5, with D possibly matching TRBD1 (6 bases). CDR3 size: 13 residues. Germline V gives CDR1 KGHSH, CDR2 LQKENI. Trimming left V 4 bases short and J 5 bases short, with 11 bases between. The DNA for the CDR3 is TGTGCCAGCTCACGTACAGGGACGGAGACCCAGTACTTC. It translates to CASSRTGTETQYF.

V is TRBV2 and J is TRBJ2-1, with 8 nucleotides matching TRBD2. V shed 7 bases and J 7 bases; nucleotides not matched to a gene: 12. The CDR3 is 15 amino acids. Germline values: CDR1 SNHLY, CDR2 FYNNEI. This chain's CDR3 is CASKVDGGGSNEQFF. The CDR3 DNA reads as TGTGCCAGCAAAGTTGACGGGGGGGGTTCAAATGAGCAGTTCTTC.

The V gene is TRBV7-9, the J gene TRBJ1-2, with 7 bases identical to TRBD1. The V gene's germline CDR1 is SEHNR and CDR2 FQNEAQ (reference sequence). This CDR3 has 14 amino acids. With V trimmed by 3 bases and J by 7 bases, 8 bases remained unmatched. The CDR3 here is CASSFGDRSSGYTF. The CDR3 DNA sequence: TGTGCCAGCAGCTTCGGGGACAGATCGAGTGGCTACACCTTC.

The chain recombines TRBV10-3 with TRBJ2-7; 13 bases map to TRBD2. J lost 5 bases, V lost 6 bases, and 1 base had no gene match. This CDR3 region has 13 residues. Germline assignment: CDR1 ENHRY and CDR2 SYGVKD. The CDR3 region is CAIRGLAGDEQYF. In DNA form, the CDR3 reads TGTGCCATCAGAGGACTAGCGGGAGACGAGCAGTACTTC.

This chain joins TRBV7-2 and TRBJ2-5, with D possibly TRBD2 on 7 matching bases. The ends were cut back, 7 bases at V and 5 bases at J, with 20 bases in the middle. The CDR3 has 15 amino acids. Germline V gene sequence: CDR1 SGHTA, CDR2 FQGNSA. In DNA, the CDR3 is TGTGCCAGCACCACAGGGAGGGGTTGGATGGAGACCCAGTACTTC. This codes for CASTTGRGWMETQYF.

The genes are TRBV30 and TRBJ1-4; a weak D match, TRBD1 (5 bases). Germline CDR1 reads GTSNPN; CDR2 reads SVGIG (reference sequence). This CDR3 has 14 amino acids. Deletions cut 4 bases from V and 8 bases from J, with 17 bases between. CDR3 nucleotides: TGTGCCTGGACCCTCTCGGGGGGGGGAGAAAAACTGTTTTTT. Protein sequence: CAWTLSGGGEKLFF.

The J gene is TRBJ2-2, the V gene TRBV7-8, with TRBD2 matching over 11 bases. Per the germline V gene, CDR1 is SGHVS and CDR2 is FQNEAQ. CDR3 length: 20 amino acids. Trimming took 3 bases from V and 2 from J; bases not matched to a gene: 14. The CDR3 nucleotides are TGTGCCAGCAGCTTTCATGTTTTGGGACTAGCGGACACAAACACCGGGGAGCTGTTTTTT. Translated, it gives CASSFHVLGLADTNTGELFF.

This chain joins TRBV5-1 and TRBJ1-1, with 8 bases lining up with TRBD1. This CDR3 has 14 amino acids. Looked up from germline, CDR1 is SGHRS and CDR2 is YFSETQ. Losses at the gene ends were 0 bases for V and 5 bases for J; bases not matched to a gene: 3. The CDR3 spells CASSLARGQTEAFF. The CDR3 nucleotides read TGCGCCAGCAGCTTGGCCAGGGGGCAGACTGAAGCTTTCTTT.